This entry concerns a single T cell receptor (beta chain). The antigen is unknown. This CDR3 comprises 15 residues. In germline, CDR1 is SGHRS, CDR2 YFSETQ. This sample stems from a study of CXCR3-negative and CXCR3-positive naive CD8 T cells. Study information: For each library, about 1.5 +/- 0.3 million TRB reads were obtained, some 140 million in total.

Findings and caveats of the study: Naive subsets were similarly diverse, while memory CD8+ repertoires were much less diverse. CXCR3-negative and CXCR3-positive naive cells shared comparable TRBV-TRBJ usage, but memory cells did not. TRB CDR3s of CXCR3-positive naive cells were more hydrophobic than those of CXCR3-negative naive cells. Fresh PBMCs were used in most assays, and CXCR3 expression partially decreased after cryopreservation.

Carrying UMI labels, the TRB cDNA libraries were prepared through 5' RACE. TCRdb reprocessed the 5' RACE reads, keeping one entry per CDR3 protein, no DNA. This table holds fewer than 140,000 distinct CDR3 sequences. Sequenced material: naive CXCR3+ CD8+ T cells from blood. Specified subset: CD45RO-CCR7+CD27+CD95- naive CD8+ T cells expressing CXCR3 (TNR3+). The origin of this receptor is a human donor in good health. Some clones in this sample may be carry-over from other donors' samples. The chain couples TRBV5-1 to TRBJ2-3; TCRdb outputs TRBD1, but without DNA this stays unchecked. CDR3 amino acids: CASSAPTTSTDTQYF.